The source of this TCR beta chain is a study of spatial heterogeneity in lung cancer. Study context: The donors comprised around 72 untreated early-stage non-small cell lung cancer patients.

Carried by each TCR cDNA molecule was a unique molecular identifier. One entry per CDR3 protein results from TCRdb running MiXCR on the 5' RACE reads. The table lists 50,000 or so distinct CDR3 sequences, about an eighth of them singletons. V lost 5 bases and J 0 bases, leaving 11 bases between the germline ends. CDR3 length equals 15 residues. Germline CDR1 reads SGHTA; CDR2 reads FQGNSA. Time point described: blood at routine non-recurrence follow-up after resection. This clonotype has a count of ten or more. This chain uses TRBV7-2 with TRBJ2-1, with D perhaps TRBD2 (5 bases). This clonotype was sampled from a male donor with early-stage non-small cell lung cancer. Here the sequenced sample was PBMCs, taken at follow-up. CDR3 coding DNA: TGTGCCAGCAGCACGGACTCGAGCTCCTACAATGAGCAGTTCTTC. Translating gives CASSTDSSSYNEQFF.